This paragraph reports one T cell receptor (beta chain). The sample originates from a study of blood T cell repertoires in COVID-19. The CDR3 consists of 18 residues. The ends lost 0 bases at V and 2 bases at J; junction bases unmatched: 10. CDR1 is SGHRS, CDR2 YFSETQ, per germline. Method: immunoSEQ multiplex PCR; TCRdb's copy keeps in-frame clones and lacks some. The repertoire holds fewer than 300,000 clones, with 80% to 90% as singletons. The genes are TRBV5-1 and TRBJ2-1, with 8 bases matching TRBD2. This TCR was recovered from a man aged 50-59 years with COVID-19, enrolled during active disease. What was sequenced was peripheral blood. The CDR3 is CASSLDTGGVTPYNEQFF. The CDR3 nucleotides read TGCGCCAGCAGCTTGGATACGGGGGGGGTCACACCCTACAATGAGCAGTTCTTC.